This record looks at one T cell receptor beta chain sequence and its context. At one end, the junction sequence differs from germline, possibly due to a read error. Germline assignment: CDR1 LGHDT and CDR2 YNNKEL (reference sequence). The CDR3 is 12 amino acids. This sample stems from a study of blood T cell repertoires in COVID-19. Study background: T cells, B-cell-depleted T cells, or PBMCs provided the cDNA or gDNA that served as material.

In the authors' workflow: Amplification with reference gene primers provided the estimates of nucleated cell counts. Data came from immunoSEQ multiplex PCR; TCRdb stores just in-frame clones and leaves some out. That table is the source of V, J and clone size, and D and trimming were worked out from the DNA. The profile shows about 170,000 clones, 70% to 90% of them singletons. The sample comprised peripheral blood. The chain uses TRBV3-1 (or the pseudogene TRBV3-2) and TRBJ2-5, with D possibly matching TRBD2 (5 bases). The receptor was derived from a woman of 80 years or more with COVID-19, enrolled during active disease. CDR3 coding DNA: TGTGCCAGCAGCCAAGAGGGGAACGGGGTTAACTTC. This gives the protein CASSQEGNGVNF.